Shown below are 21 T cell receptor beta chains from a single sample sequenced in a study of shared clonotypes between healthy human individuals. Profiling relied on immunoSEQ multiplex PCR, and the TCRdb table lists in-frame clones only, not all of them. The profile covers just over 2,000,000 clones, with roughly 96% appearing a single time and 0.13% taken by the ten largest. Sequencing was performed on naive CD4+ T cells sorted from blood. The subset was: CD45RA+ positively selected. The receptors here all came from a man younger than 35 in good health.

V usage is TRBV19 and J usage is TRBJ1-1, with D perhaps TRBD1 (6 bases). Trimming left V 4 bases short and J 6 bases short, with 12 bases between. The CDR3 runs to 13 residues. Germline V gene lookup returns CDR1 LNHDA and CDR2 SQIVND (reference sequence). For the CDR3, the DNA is TGTGCCAGTAGTACATACAGGGTTCCTGAAGCTTTCTTT. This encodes CASSTYRVPEAFF.

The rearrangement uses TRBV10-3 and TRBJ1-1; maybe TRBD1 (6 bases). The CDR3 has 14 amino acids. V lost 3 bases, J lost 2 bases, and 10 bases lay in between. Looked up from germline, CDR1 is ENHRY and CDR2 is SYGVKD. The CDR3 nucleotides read TGTGCCATCAGTGAATACAGGGAAAACACTGAAGCTTTCTTT. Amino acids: CAISEYRENTEAFF.

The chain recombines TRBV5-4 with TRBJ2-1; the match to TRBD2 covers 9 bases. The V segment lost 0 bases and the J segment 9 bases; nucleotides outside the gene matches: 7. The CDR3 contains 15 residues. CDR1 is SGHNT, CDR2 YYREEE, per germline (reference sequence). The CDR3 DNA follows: TGTGCCAGCAGCTTGGCGGTAGCGGGAGACCCTGAGCAGTTCTTC. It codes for CASSLAVAGDPEQFF.

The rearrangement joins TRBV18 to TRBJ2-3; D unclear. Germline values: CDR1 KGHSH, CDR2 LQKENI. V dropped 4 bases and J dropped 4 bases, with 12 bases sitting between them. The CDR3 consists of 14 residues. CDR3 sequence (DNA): TGTGCCAGCTCACGGGCCCTTGGCGCAGATACGCAGTATTTT. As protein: CASSRALGADTQYF.

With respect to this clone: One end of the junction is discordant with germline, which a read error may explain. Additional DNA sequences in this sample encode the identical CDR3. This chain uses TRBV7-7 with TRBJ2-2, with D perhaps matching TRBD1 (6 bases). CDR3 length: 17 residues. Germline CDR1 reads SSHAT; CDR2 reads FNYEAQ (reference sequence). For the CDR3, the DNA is TGTGCTAGCAGCTTAGAAGGTGGGACATGGAACACCGGGGAGCTGTTTTTT. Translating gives CASSLEGGTWNTGELFF.

The CDR3 loop reads CASSCSVSGGSSYEQYF. The CDR3 DNA reads as TGTGCCAGCAGCTGCTCGGTTAGCGGGGGCAGCTCCTACGAGCAGTACTTC. The chain has TRBV7-3 and TRBJ2-7; 9 bases align to TRBD2. V dropped 4 bases and J dropped 0; count of bases not matched to a gene: 10. CDR1 SGHTA and CDR2 FQGTGA come from the germline V gene. CDR3 size: 17 residues.

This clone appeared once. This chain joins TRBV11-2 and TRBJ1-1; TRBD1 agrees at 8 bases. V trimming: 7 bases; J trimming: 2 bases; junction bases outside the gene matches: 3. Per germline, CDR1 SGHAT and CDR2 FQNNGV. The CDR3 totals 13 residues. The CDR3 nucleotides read TGTGCCAGCACCCAGGGGGCTAACACTGAAGCTTTCTTT. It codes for CASTQGANTEAFF.

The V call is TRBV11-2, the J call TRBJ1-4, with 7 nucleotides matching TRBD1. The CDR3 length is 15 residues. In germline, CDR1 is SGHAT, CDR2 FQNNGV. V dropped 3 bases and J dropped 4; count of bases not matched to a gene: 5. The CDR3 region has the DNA TGTGCCAGCAGCTTTACAGGGGCCCTTAATGAAAAACTGTTTTTT. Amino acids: CASSFTGALNEKLFF.

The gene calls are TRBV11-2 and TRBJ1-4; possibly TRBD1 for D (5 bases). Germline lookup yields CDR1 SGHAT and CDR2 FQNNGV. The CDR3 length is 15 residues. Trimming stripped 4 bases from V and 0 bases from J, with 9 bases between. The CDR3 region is CASSYQGTTNEKLFF. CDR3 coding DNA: TGTGCCAGCAGCTACCAGGGTACAACTAATGAAAAACTGTTTTTT.

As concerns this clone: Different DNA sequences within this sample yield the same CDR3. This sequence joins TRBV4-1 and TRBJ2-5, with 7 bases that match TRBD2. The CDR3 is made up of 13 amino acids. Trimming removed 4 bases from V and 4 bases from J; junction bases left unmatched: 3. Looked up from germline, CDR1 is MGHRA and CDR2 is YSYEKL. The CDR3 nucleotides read TGCGCCAGCAGCCGAGGACTAGGAGAGACCCAGTACTTC. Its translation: CASSRGLGETQYF.

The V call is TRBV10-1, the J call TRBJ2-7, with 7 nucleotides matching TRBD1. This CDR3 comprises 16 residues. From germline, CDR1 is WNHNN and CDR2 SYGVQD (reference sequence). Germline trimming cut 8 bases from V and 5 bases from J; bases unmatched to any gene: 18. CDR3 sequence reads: CASPEGGGPAFHEQYF. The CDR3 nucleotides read TGCGCCAGCCCCGAAGGGGGCGGGCCAGCCTTCCACGAGCAGTACTTC.

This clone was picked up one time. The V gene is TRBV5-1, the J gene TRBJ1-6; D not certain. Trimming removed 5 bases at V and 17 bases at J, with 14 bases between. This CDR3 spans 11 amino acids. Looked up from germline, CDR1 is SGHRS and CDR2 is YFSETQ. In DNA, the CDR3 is TGCGCCAGCAGTTCCCGGTCGGAGGTCCACTTT. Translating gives CASSSRSEVHF.

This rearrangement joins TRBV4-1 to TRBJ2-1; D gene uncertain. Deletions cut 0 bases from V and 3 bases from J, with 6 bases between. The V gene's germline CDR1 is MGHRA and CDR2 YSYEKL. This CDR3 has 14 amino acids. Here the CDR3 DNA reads TGCGCCAGCAGCCAAGAACACCTCTACAATGAGCAGTTCTTC. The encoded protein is CASSQEHLYNEQFF.

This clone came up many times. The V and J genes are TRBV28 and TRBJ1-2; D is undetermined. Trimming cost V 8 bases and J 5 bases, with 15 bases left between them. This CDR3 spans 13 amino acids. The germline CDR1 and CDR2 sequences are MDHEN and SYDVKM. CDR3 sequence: CASCAVGVYGYTF. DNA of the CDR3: TGTGCCAGCTGCGCGGTCGGAGTATATGGCTACACCTTC.

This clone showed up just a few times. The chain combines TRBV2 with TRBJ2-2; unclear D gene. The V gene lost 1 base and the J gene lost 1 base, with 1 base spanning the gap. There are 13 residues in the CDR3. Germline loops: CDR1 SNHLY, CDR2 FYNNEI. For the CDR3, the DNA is TGTGCCAGCAGTGAAGAGAACACCGGGGAGCTGTTTTTT. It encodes CASSEENTGELFF. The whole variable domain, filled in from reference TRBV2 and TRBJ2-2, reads EPEVTQTPSHQVTQMGQEVILRCVPISNHLYFYWYRQILGQKVEFLVSFYNNEISEKSEIFDDQFSVERPDGSNFTLKIRSTKLEDSAMYFCASSEENTGELFFGEGSRLTVL.

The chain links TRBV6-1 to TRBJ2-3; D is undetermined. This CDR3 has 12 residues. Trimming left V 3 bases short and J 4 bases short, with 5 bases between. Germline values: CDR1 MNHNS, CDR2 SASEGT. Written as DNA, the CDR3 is TGTGCCAGCAGTGACAGTTCAGATACGCAGTATTTT. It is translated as CASSDSSDTQYF.

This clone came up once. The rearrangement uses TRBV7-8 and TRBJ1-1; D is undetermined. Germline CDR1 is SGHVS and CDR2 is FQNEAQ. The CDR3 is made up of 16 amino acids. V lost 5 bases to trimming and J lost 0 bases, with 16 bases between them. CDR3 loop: CASSPERQELNTEAFF. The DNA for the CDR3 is TGTGCCAGCAGCCCCGAAAGGCAGGAGCTGAACACTGAAGCTTTCTTT.

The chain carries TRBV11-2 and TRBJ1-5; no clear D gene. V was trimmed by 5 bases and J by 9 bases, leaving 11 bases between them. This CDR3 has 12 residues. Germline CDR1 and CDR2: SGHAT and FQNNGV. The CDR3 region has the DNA TGTGCCAGCAGCCCTGGGCTGGGGCCCCAGCATTTT. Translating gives CASSPGLGPQHF.

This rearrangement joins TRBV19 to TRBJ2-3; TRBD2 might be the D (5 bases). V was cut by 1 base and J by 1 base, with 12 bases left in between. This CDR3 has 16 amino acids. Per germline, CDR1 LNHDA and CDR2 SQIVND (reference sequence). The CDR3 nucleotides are TGTGCCAGTAGTATAGGGAATAGCGCTGGCACAGATACGCAGTATTTT. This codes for CASSIGNSAGTDTQYF.

The CDR3 DNA sequence: TGTGCCAGCAGCCGGGACTACCACCAAGAGACCCAGTACTTC. Its protein is CASSRDYHQETQYF. The J gene is TRBJ2-5, the V gene TRBV6-6, with 7 bases matching TRBD2. The germline V gene encodes CDR1 MNHNY and CDR2 SVGAGI (reference sequence). V was clipped by 6 bases and J by 0 bases; unmatched bases: 4. The CDR3 is made up of 14 amino acids.

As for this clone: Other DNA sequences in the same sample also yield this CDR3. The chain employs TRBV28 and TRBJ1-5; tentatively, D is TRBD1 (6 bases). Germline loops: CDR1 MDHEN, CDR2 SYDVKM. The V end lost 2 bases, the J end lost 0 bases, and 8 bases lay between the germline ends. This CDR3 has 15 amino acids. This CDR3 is CASSLQGYSNQPQHF. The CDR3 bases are TGTGCCAGCAGTTTACAGGGGTATAGCAATCAGCCCCAGCATTTT.